This T cell receptor beta chain was recovered during a study of CD8+ T cells in alopecia areata. The treatment denotes: oral pan-JAK inhibitor, 5-10 mg twice daily. cDNA prepared by RNA extraction and subsequent reverse transcription served as the template for sequencing. The protocol was immunoSEQ multiplex PCR, while the TCRdb copy is restricted to in-frame clones and leaves out a portion. Altogether about 300,000 clones are present, nearly 60% being singletons, with the ten largest covering approximately 2%. The J segment lost 6 bases and the V segment lost 9 bases, leaving 7 bases of the junction unmatched. The CDR3 totals 13 residues. Germline V CDR1 and CDR2: LNHDA, SQIVND (reference sequence).

The receptor was derived from a human donor with alopecia areata. The material sequenced was CD4+ T cells sorted from blood, taken at week 24, from a patient treated with tofacitinib. The chain recombines TRBV19 with TRBJ1-4; 7 bases are a match to TRBD1. CDR3 DNA: TGTGCCAGCCACGGGACAGCTCATGAAAAACTGTTTTTT. It encodes CASHGTAHEKLFF.